A single sample gave rise to the 27 T cell receptor beta chains below, sequenced in a study of CD8 T cells in ankylosing spondylitis. Each CDR3 protein gets one entry after TCRdb re-called the 5' RACE reads with MiXCR. The profile shows about 52,000 distinct CDR3 sequences, approximately 8% of them singletons. The sequenced sample was blood, either unsorted or a sorted T cell fraction (not recorded which). The receptors originated from a female donor with ankylosing spondylitis or in good health (not recorded which).

This rearrangement joins TRBV2 to TRBJ2-1, with D possibly matching TRBD1 (5 bases). Germline V CDR1 and CDR2: SNHLY, FYNNEI. With 3 bases removed from V and 9 bases from J, the gap between germline ends came to 12 bases. The CDR3 contains 13 residues. The CDR3 sequence: CASSEGLWSEQFF. CDR3 bases: TGTGCCAGCAGTGAGGGGCTCTGGAGTGAGCAGTTCTTC.

Ten or more counts support this clonotype. The genes are TRBV4-1 and TRBJ1-2; 8 nucleotides agree with TRBD1. The germline V gene has CDR1 MGHRA and CDR2 YSYEKL. The CDR3 is made up of 14 amino acids. V trimming: 6 bases; J trimming: 4 bases; junction bases outside the gene matches: 7. DNA of the CDR3: TGCGCCAGCAGAACGACAGGGGCAACCTATGGCTACACCTTC. This encodes CASRTTGATYGYTF.

The table lists this clonotype with many counts. The chain links TRBV4-3 to TRBJ2-1; 7 bases line up with TRBD1. Looked up from germline, CDR1 is LGHNA and CDR2 is YSLEER. The length of the CDR3 is 17 residues. V shed 0 bases and J 8 bases; nucleotides not matched to a gene: 13. CDR3 loop: CASSQDYRGGFLDEQFF. The CDR3 DNA sequence: TGCGCCAGCAGCCAAGATTACAGGGGTGGGTTTCTGGATGAGCAGTTCTTC.

This clonotype was seen repeatedly, ten times or more. The chain carries TRBV20-1 and TRBJ1-4; 9 nucleotides agree with TRBD1. This CDR3 region has 15 residues. Germline V gene data show CDR1 as DFQATT and CDR2 as SNEGSKA (reference sequence). V lost 0 bases, J lost 7 bases, and 6 bases stayed unmatched. For the CDR3, the DNA is TGCAGTGCTAGAGAATACGGGACAGGGTTTGAAAAACTGTTTTTT. Translating gives CSAREYGTGFEKLFF.

This clonotype came up many times. The V and J genes are TRBV12-3 or TRBV12-4 and TRBJ1-2; D gene uncertain. The CDR3 is 13 amino acids. V lost 5 bases and J lost 7, with 14 bases in between. The CDR3 spells CASSPGAGSGYTF. The DNA of the CDR3 is TGTGCCAGCAGTCCGGGTGCGGGGAGTGGCTACACCTTC.

The sample holds many counts of this clonotype. The chain has TRBV12-3 or TRBV12-4 and TRBJ1-1; the D gene is possibly TRBD1 (6 bases). The CDR3 is made up of 14 amino acids. The V gene lost 7 bases and the J gene lost 7 bases, with 19 bases spanning the gap. For the CDR3, the DNA is TGTGCCAGCACCCGGGGGGGGCCAGTGGTTGAAGCTTTCTTT. It encodes CASTRGGPVVEAFF.

This clonotype was recorded at least ten times. The chain combines TRBV5-1 with TRBJ2-3; D is unclear. The germline V gene encodes CDR1 SGHRS and CDR2 YFSETQ. Trimming took off 5 bases at V and 3 bases at J, with 13 bases between the two ends. This CDR3 region has 14 residues. The CDR3: CASSSGETTDTQYF. The CDR3 nucleotides are TGCGCCAGCAGTTCCGGTGAGACGACAGATACGCAGTATTTT.

V and J are TRBV11-2 and TRBJ1-4; D gene unclear. Germline lookup yields CDR1 SGHAT and CDR2 FQNNGV. CDR3 length: 15 residues. V was shortened by 4 bases and J by 5 bases, with 14 bases between the two germline ends. The CDR3 region has the DNA TGTGCCAGCAGCTCGGAGGTCGGAGGGAATGAAAAACTGTTTTTT. Translation: CASSSEVGGNEKLFF.

Many counts were recorded for this clonotype. The genes are TRBV7-8 and TRBJ2-1, with D unclear. Trimming cost V 1 base and J 4 bases, with 8 bases left between them. This CDR3 spans 14 amino acids. CDR1 is SGHVS and CDR2 is FQNEAQ in the germline V gene. The CDR3 DNA is TGTGCCAGCAGCTTAGTTAACAGTTACAATGAGCAGTTCTTC. Translating it yields CASSLVNSYNEQFF.

This clonotype has at least ten counts. In DNA form, the CDR3 reads TGCAGCGTCGAAACCAGGAGCACCGGGGAGCTGTTTTTT. Protein product: CSVETRSTGELFF. The genes are TRBV29-1 and TRBJ2-2; D unclear. CDR1 is SQVTM, CDR2 ANQGSEA, per germline. V was pared by 6 bases and J by 4 bases, with 12 bases between. CDR3 size: 13 residues.

This clonotype has ten or more counts. This chain connects TRBV28 to TRBJ1-2; the D gene is possibly TRBD1 (5 bases). Trimming removed 5 bases at V and 7 bases at J, with 11 bases between. The CDR3 contains 12 residues. Germline V CDR1 and CDR2: MDHEN, SYDVKM. The DNA for the CDR3 is TGTGCCAGCAGTCTTACCCAGGGTGGCTACACCTTC. It codes for CASSLTQGGYTF.

The J gene is TRBJ1-3, the V gene TRBV6-2 or TRBV6-3, with TRBD1 matching over 10 bases. The CDR3 spans 15 residues. V trimming: 2 bases; J trimming: 6 bases; junction bases outside the gene matches: 4. The germline gives CDR1 MNHEY, CDR2 SVGEGT. The CDR3 nucleotides read TGTGCCAGCAGTTACCCGGGACAGGGGACAAACACCATATATTTT. Amino acid sequence: CASSYPGQGTNTIYF.

This clonotype has a count of ten or more. This chain connects TRBV20-1 to TRBJ2-3; TRBD1 agrees at 8 bases. The V gene's germline CDR1 is DFQATT and CDR2 SNEGSKA (reference sequence). CDR3 size: 15 residues. The junction had 10 bases not matched to a gene; V was cut back by 2 bases and J by 6 bases. The CDR3 nucleotides are TGCAGTGCTAGACCCAGGGACAGGCCCCGCGATACGCAGTATTTT. It codes for CSARPRDRPRDTQYF.

V is TRBV4-1 and J is TRBJ2-1, with no clear D. Trimming pared 5 bases from V and 2 bases from J, leaving 4 bases between. The germline CDR1 and CDR2 sequences are MGHRA and YSYEKL. This CDR3 is built from 12 residues. The CDR3, as DNA: TGCGCCAGCAGCAAGGCCTACAATGAGCAGTTCTTC. Translated: CASSKAYNEQFF.

This clonotype was seen at least ten times. The chain employs TRBV12-3 or TRBV12-4 and TRBJ1-1; D is ambiguous. The CDR3 is 12 residues long. The V end was cut by 3 bases, the J end by 6 bases, with 8 bases between. The CDR3 reads CASSFLESEAFF. The CDR3 nucleotides read TGTGCCAGCAGTTTCCTGGAATCTGAAGCTTTCTTT.

This clonotype came up many times. This chain joins TRBV5-5 and TRBJ1-1; 8 bases are a match to TRBD1. The CDR3 spans 14 residues. With V trimmed by 4 bases and J by 4 bases, 6 bases remained unmatched. Germline assignment: CDR1 SGHKS and CDR2 YYEKEE (reference sequence). The CDR3 DNA reads TGTGCCAGCAGCATCAGGGGGCTGGGCACTGAAGCTTTCTTT. This codes for CASSIRGLGTEAFF.

This clonotype occurred many times. The genes are TRBV20-1 and TRBJ1-6, with a possible D match to TRBD1 (6 bases). Germline V CDR1 and CDR2: DFQATT, SNEGSKA (reference sequence). The CDR3 totals 14 residues. V lost 2 bases and J lost 6, with 11 bases in between. Here the CDR3 reads CSARLGTPNSPLHF. The DNA for the CDR3 is TGCAGTGCTAGATTAGGGACACCTAATTCACCCCTCCACTTT.

The sample holds many counts of this clonotype. V gene TRBV7-3 combines with J gene TRBJ2-1; D may be TRBD1 (5 bases). V lost 1 base, J lost 5 bases, and 18 bases lay in between. Germline loops: CDR1 SGHTA, CDR2 FQGTGA. The CDR3 loop spans 17 amino acids. CDR3 region: CASSLRTGQRGNNEQFF. For the CDR3, the DNA is TGTGCCAGCAGCTTAAGAACGGGCCAAAGGGGCAACAATGAGCAGTTCTTC.

This clonotype occurred many times. The chain is built from TRBV20-1 and TRBJ2-3, with D possibly matching TRBD1 (6 bases). This CDR3 region has 14 residues. V was shortened by 6 bases and J by 2 bases, with 15 bases between the two germline ends. The V gene's germline CDR1 is DFQATT and CDR2 SNEGSKA (reference sequence). CDR3 sequence: CSATTQGHTDTQYF. In nucleotides, the CDR3 is TGCAGTGCGACTACCCAGGGACACACAGATACGCAGTATTTT.

This clonotype was detected many times. The CDR3 region has the DNA TGCGCCAGCACCCCTACCAGCACAGATACGCAGTATTTT. Its translation: CASTPTSTDTQYF. V usage is TRBV5-1 and J usage is TRBJ2-3, with D uncertain. The V end lost 6 bases, the J end lost 0 bases, and 8 bases lay between the germline ends. The CDR3 is made up of 13 amino acids. Germline loops: CDR1 SGHRS, CDR2 YFSETQ. The entire variable domain, with the rest obtained from reference TRBV5-1 and TRBJ2-3, is as follows: KAGVTQTPRYLIKTRGQQVTLSCSPISGHRSVSWYQQTPGQGLQFLFEYFSETQRNKGNFPGRFSGRQFSNSRSEMNVSTLELGDSALYLCASTPTSTDTQYFGPGTRLTVL.

In this sample, this clonotype turned up many times. The chain recombines TRBV20-1 with TRBJ1-1, with 9 bases identical to TRBD1. This CDR3 is 13 amino acids long. Germline trimming cut 6 bases from V and 1 base from J; bases unmatched to any gene: 3. Germline V gene lookup returns CDR1 DFQATT and CDR2 SNEGSKA (reference sequence). CDR3 amino acids: CSALDRGNTEAFF. Written as DNA, the CDR3 is TGCAGTGCCCTGGACAGGGGGAACACTGAAGCTTTCTTT.

This clonotype was picked up many times. This chain joins TRBV5-1 and TRBJ1-6; D not certain. V gave up 5 bases and J gave up 0 bases, with 21 bases separating them. This CDR3 contains 19 residues. Germline V gene data show CDR1 as SGHRS and CDR2 as YFSETQ. The CDR3 region is CASSLRPRGWDSYNSPLHF. CDR3 in DNA: TGCGCCAGCAGTTTGCGTCCTCGCGGGTGGGACTCCTATAATTCACCCCTCCACTTT.

This clonotype came up many times. The chain couples TRBV29-1 to TRBJ1-5, with D maybe TRBD1 (5 bases). The CDR3 totals 12 residues. The germline gives CDR1 SQVTM, CDR2 ANQGSEA. V dropped 4 bases and J dropped 1 base, with 5 bases sitting between them. CDR3 sequence (DNA): TGCAGCGTTGGGGACAGCAATCAGCCCCAGCATTTT. As protein: CSVGDSNQPQHF. The variable domain in full, completed from reference TRBV29-1 and TRBJ1-5, reads SAVISQKPSRDICQRGTSLTIQCQVDSQVTMMFWYRQQPGQSLTLIATANQGSEATYESGFVIDKFPISRPNLTFSTLTVSNMSPEDSSIYLCSVGDSNQPQHFGDGTRLSIL.

This clonotype occurred many times. V gene TRBV29-1 combines with J gene TRBJ1-1, with D unclear. Germline V lookup: CDR1 SQVTM, CDR2 ANQGSEA. V gave up 3 bases and J gave up 3 bases, with 11 bases separating them. The CDR3 runs 13 residues. The CDR3 spells CSVEPQPDTEAFF. In nucleotides, the CDR3 is TGCAGCGTTGAGCCTCAACCCGACACTGAAGCTTTCTTT.

The sample holds many counts of this clonotype. This sequence joins TRBV12-3 or TRBV12-4 and TRBJ1-3; D might be TRBD1 (5 bases). V lost 6 bases and J lost 4, with 10 bases in between. The CDR3 has 13 amino acids. CDR3 sequence: CASSSQGGNTIYF. The CDR3 nucleotides read TGTGCCAGCAGCTCCCAGGGAGGAAACACCATATATTTT.

This clonotype has ten or more counts. The chain combines TRBV6-5 with TRBJ2-1, with 9 positions matching TRBD1. The CDR3 extends over 15 amino acids. Per germline, CDR1 MNHEY and CDR2 SVGAGI. With V trimmed by 3 bases and J by 5 bases, 5 bases remained unmatched. This CDR3 reads CASSYGTGWNNEQFF. CDR3 DNA sequence: TGTGCCAGCAGTTATGGGACAGGGTGGAACAATGAGCAGTTCTTC.

Many counts were recorded for this clonotype. V and J are TRBV5-1 and TRBJ2-1, with 8 bases identical to TRBD1. Germline V CDR1 and CDR2: SGHRS, YFSETQ. V was pared by 5 bases and J by 5 bases, with 9 bases of the junction left unmatched. CDR3 size: 15 residues. In nucleotides, the CDR3 is TGCGCCAGCAGACCCGGGACAGGCCTTCACAATGAGCAGTTCTTC. Residues: CASRPGTGLHNEQFF.